This TCR beta chain came from a study of cytomegalovirus exposure and HLA in healthy donors. Primers included in the PCR were 60 Vbeta and 13 Jbeta primers. Libraries were prepared by immunoSEQ multiplex PCR; TCRdb keeps only in-frame clonotypes and omits some of them. The sample contains about 180,000 clones, around 82% of which appear only once. Sampled while nominally healthy, donors likely had unrecorded immune exposures. This CDR3 has 15 amino acids. CDR1 is SGHNT and CDR2 is YENEEA in the germline V gene. Trimming removed 5 bases from V and 2 bases from J; junction bases left unmatched: 6. This chain links TRBV11-3 with TRBJ1-5; TRBD1 matches at 7 bases. Sequenced input: PBMCs. This clonotype was obtained from a woman aged 25 to 45 in good health and CMV-seropositive. The DNA for the CDR3 is TGTGCCAGCAGCCGGCCGGGACAGCGCAATCAGCCCCAGCATTTT. It translates to CASSRPGQRNQPQHF.